The rows below give T cell receptor beta chains drawn from one sample of a study of T-cell reconstitution after alpha-beta-depleted transplantation in children. A single record per CDR3 protein comes from TCRdb applying MiXCR to the PCR reads. The profile covers about 980,000 distinct CDR3 sequences, with 25% to 30% appearing a single time and roughly 31% taken by the ten largest. The input for sequencing was PBMCs, mostly from graft donor cells, taken 360 days after TCRalphabeta/CD19-depleted stem cell transplant. The receptors derive from a boy under two years old who had a stem cell transplant for SCID, so the T cells may come from the graft donor. Each CDR3 is given with its conserved first and last residue. The D gene is left open where the match is weak. Clone size is given for some rows only: seen once, a few or many times, or a class if the clone is expanded.

cdr3_nt cdr3_aa v_call d_call j_call cdr3_length clone_size
TGCAGTGCTAGAATCCGCCTGAGCTCCTACAATGAGCAGTTCTTC CSARIRLSSYNEQFF TRBV20-1 NA TRBJ2-1 15 NA
TGCAGTGCTAGTGCTAGACCCAGCACAGATACGCAGTATTTT CSASARPSTDTQYF TRBV20-1 NA TRBJ2-3 14 once
TGTGCCAGCAGTTTACCCTCCCCGCCCGAGCAGTTCTTC CASSLPSPPEQFF TRBV28 NA TRBJ2-1 13 many
TGCAGCGTTGCCGGAATAGCCAAAAACATTCAGTACTTC CSVAGIAKNIQYF TRBV29-1 NA TRBJ2-4 13 few
TGTGCCAGCACCATCTACGGGACTAGCCTAGATACGCAGTATTTT CASTIYGTSLDTQYF TRBV27 TRBD2 TRBJ2-3 15 NA
TGTGCCAGCAGCGTAGCTACAGCGGGGGGGCACGAGCAGTACTTC CASSVATAGGHEQYF TRBV9 TRBD2 TRBJ2-7 15 NA
TGTGCCATCAGCACTAGCGGGGGCAAGAATGAGCAGTTCTTC CAISTSGGKNEQFF TRBV10-3 TRBD2 TRBJ2-1 14 NA
TGCGCCAGCAGCCAAGAGATGGGGGCCTACGAGCAGTACTTC CASSQEMGAYEQYF TRBV4-1 NA TRBJ2-7 14 few
TGTGCCAGCAGCTTAGAGTTGAGCGGGTACGAGCAGTACTTC CASSLELSGYEQYF TRBV7-2 NA TRBJ2-7 14 NA
TGTGCCAGCAGCCCCCCGGGACTAGCGAGGGGCTACAATGAGCAGTTCTTC CASSPPGLARGYNEQFF TRBV7-2 TRBD2 TRBJ2-1 17 NA
TGTGCCAGCAGTTTACCTAGCGGGGAGGACCGAGAGTTCTTC CASSLPSGEDREFF TRBV12-3/TRBV12-4 TRBD2 TRBJ2-1 14 NA
TGTGCCAGCAGTTTATCCCCACCGGGACAGGATATCTCCTACGAGCAGTACTTC CASSLSPPGQDISYEQYF TRBV27 TRBD1 TRBJ2-7 18 few
TGTGCCAGCCTTCCTCACTCAGGGGCGACAGATACGCAGTATTTT CASLPHSGATDTQYF TRBV18 NA TRBJ2-3 15 once
TGTGCCAGCAGCCCCCAGGGGAGTGGCTACACCTTC CASSPQGSGYTF TRBV3-1 NA TRBJ1-2 12 few
TGTGCCAGCAGTTACACCGTGGAGACCCAGTACTTC CASSYTVETQYF TRBV6-6 NA TRBJ2-5 12 few
TGTGCCAGCAGTCCGGGGGCTTTAAGCCACGAGCAGTACTTC CASSPGALSHEQYF TRBV12-3/TRBV12-4 NA TRBJ2-7 14 NA
TGCAGTGCTAGGGGGCAGGGGCGCGAGCAGTACTTC CSARGQGREQYF TRBV20-1 NA TRBJ2-7 12 many
TGTGCCAGCAGCTTGGCCAAGGGGCCTCACTACGAGCAGTACTTC CASSLAKGPHYEQYF TRBV5-4 NA TRBJ2-7 15 few
TGTGCCACCAGCAGAGAGGGACTTACCTACAATGAGCAGTTCTTC CATSREGLTYNEQFF TRBV15 NA TRBJ2-1 15 few
TGTGCCAGCAGCCCGGGGCGCGGGGACCCAACAACGCAGTATTTT CASSPGRGDPTTQYF TRBV12-3/TRBV12-4 NA TRBJ2-3 15 few
TGTGCCAGCAGTCCTCGAGCGGGGAGGAATGAGCAGTTCTTC CASSPRAGRNEQFF TRBV6-5 TRBD2 TRBJ2-1 14 NA
TGCAGTGCTTGGGCTCTACGGGCCCCCAACAGTGAGCAGTTCTTC CSAWALRAPNSEQFF TRBV20-1 NA TRBJ2-1 15 NA
TGTGCCAGCAGCCAATTACGGGGGCAAAGGGAAAAACTGTTTTTT CASSQLRGQREKLFF TRBV14 NA TRBJ1-4 15 few
TGCGCCAGCAGCTTCCAGGGGGCAGGGATTAGCACAGATACGCAGTATTTT CASSFQGAGISTDTQYF TRBV5-1 TRBD1 TRBJ2-3 17 few
TGCAGTGCTACATGGCAGTTCTCCTACGAGCAGTACTTC CSATWQFSYEQYF TRBV20-1 NA TRBJ2-7 13 few
TGTGCGACCACAGGGCTTAACACTGAAGCTTTCTTT CATTGLNTEAFF TRBV7-9 NA TRBJ1-1 12 many
TGTGCCAGCGGAGGATCGAACGAGCAGTACTTC CASGGSNEQYF TRBV27 NA TRBJ2-7 11 many
TGTGCCAGCTCACCCAGACAGGGCTACAATGAGCAGTTCTTC CASSPRQGYNEQFF TRBV18 TRBD1 TRBJ2-1 14 many
TGCAGTGCTCCGGGACGGTACACAGATACGCAGTATTTT CSAPGRYTDTQYF TRBV20-1 NA TRBJ2-3 13 NA
TGTGCCAGCAGCTTAGAAGGGGACCGCTTTGAAGCTTTCTTT CASSLEGDRFEAFF TRBV11-2 NA TRBJ1-1 14 NA
TGTGCCAGCAGCCCATCCCTTTTAGCCCATGAGCAGTTCTTC CASSPSLLAHEQFF TRBV12-3/TRBV12-4 NA TRBJ2-1 14 NA
TGCAGTGCTAGAGATTTCGGTAGCGGCAATGAGCAGTTCTTC CSARDFGSGNEQFF TRBV20-1 NA TRBJ2-1 14 NA
TGCAGTGCTAGAGGGGGCAAGTCCTACAATGAGCAGTTCTTC CSARGGKSYNEQFF TRBV20-1 NA TRBJ2-1 14 few
TGTGCCAGCAGTGAAGGGGTGGGGACAGATGAAAAACTGTTTTTT CASSEGVGTDEKLFF TRBV2 TRBD1 TRBJ1-4 15 NA
TGCGCCAGCAGCTTGCACAGGGCGGGCACGAACACTGAAGCTTTCTTT CASSLHRAGTNTEAFF TRBV5-1 NA TRBJ1-1 16 NA
TGTGCCAGCAGTAAACAGGGACAGCCTCATGGCGAGCAGTACTTC CASSKQGQPHGEQYF TRBV28 TRBD1 TRBJ2-7 15 few
TGTGCCACCAGCAGAGGGAAAGGGGACCTGATCTACGAGCAGTACTTC CATSRGKGDLIYEQYF TRBV15 NA TRBJ2-7 16 NA
TGTGCCAGCAGCTTGCAGGGGGCTCACACCGGGGAGCTGTTTTTT CASSLQGAHTGELFF TRBV7-2 TRBD1 TRBJ2-2 15 NA
TGTGCCAGCAGTCGACGTACAAGGGAAGCTTTCTTT CASSRRTREAFF TRBV12-3/TRBV12-4 NA TRBJ1-1 12 NA
TGTGCCACCAGCCACCGACAGGGGAATTCACCCCTCCACTTT CATSHRQGNSPLHF TRBV15 TRBD1 TRBJ1-6 14 few
TGTGCCAGCATCGCCCCGGGACAGAAAAACATTCAGTACTTC CASIAPGQKNIQYF TRBV6-2/TRBV6-3 TRBD1 TRBJ2-4 14 few
TGTGCCAGCAGTGTACGGGCGGGACAGTCCTACGAGCAGTACTTC CASSVRAGQSYEQYF TRBV12-3/TRBV12-4 NA TRBJ2-7 15 NA
TGTGCCACCAGCAGAGATTCGGGAGCTGAGCAGTTCTTC CATSRDSGAEQFF TRBV15 NA TRBJ2-1 13 few
TGCGCCAGCAGCACCGGAGGACTAGCGGGGGACCAAGAGACCCAGTACTTC CASSTGGLAGDQETQYF TRBV5-1 TRBD2 TRBJ2-5 17 NA
TGTGCCAGCAGTTCTTGGGTAGGGGTCTACGAGCAGTACTTC CASSSWVGVYEQYF TRBV6-5 NA TRBJ2-7 14 NA
TGTGCCAGCAGTCCGACAGGGGGGAACTACGAGCAGTACTTC CASSPTGGNYEQYF TRBV12-3/TRBV12-4 TRBD1 TRBJ2-7 14 NA
TGTGCCAGCAGCCACCCCCCAGGTATGGAGGCCAACGTCCTGACTTTC CASSHPPGMEANVLTF TRBV4-2 NA TRBJ2-6 16 few
TGTGCCAGCAGCCCGGACAGAAGATATGGCTACACCTTC CASSPDRRYGYTF TRBV28 NA TRBJ1-2 13 NA
TGCGCCAGCAGCTTGCTCCAGGGACTATACGAGCAGTACTTC CASSLLQGLYEQYF TRBV5-1 TRBD2 TRBJ2-7 14 NA
TGTGCCACCAGCAGAGACGGTTCCTACAATGAGCAGTTCTTC CATSRDGSYNEQFF TRBV15 NA TRBJ2-1 14 NA
TGCAGCGTTATAGGGGGCGTCCACTACGAGCAGTACTTC CSVIGGVHYEQYF TRBV29-1 TRBD1 TRBJ2-7 13 few
TGTGCCAGCAGTTTGAATGGCCGCAATCAGCCCCAGCATTTT CASSLNGRNQPQHF TRBV28 NA TRBJ1-5 14 NA
TGTGCCAGCAGCCCACCTAGCGGGGCTTTATTAGATACGCAGTATTTT CASSPPSGALLDTQYF TRBV7-9 TRBD2 TRBJ2-3 16 NA
TGTGCCAGCATCATCCTATCCCCCCAAGGAGGGGACTATGGCTACACCTTC CASIILSPQGGDYGYTF TRBV7-9 NA TRBJ1-2 17 few
TGCGCCAGCAGCCAAGACTTGCGCAGCCCAGGTCTGCTTACTGAAGCTTTCTTT CASSQDLRSPGLLTEAFF TRBV4-3 NA TRBJ1-1 18 NA
TGTGCCTCCCAGGGCCACCCCTACGAGCAGTACTTC CASQGHPYEQYF TRBV10-3 NA TRBJ2-7 12 NA
TGTGCCAGCAGCTTGGGACAGAAATACAATGAGCAGTTCTTC CASSLGQKYNEQFF TRBV5-5 NA TRBJ2-1 14 few
TGTGCCAGCAGTCCCAGGGTTGGGGAGACCCAGTACTTC CASSPRVGETQYF TRBV28 NA TRBJ2-5 13 many
TGTGCCACCAGCAGAGATCACGGACAGGGGTACCAAGAGACCCAGTACTTC CATSRDHGQGYQETQYF TRBV15 TRBD1 TRBJ2-5 17 NA
TGTGCCAGCACTATGACCACCGGGGAGCTGTTTTTT CASTMTTGELFF TRBV6-5 NA TRBJ2-2 12 NA